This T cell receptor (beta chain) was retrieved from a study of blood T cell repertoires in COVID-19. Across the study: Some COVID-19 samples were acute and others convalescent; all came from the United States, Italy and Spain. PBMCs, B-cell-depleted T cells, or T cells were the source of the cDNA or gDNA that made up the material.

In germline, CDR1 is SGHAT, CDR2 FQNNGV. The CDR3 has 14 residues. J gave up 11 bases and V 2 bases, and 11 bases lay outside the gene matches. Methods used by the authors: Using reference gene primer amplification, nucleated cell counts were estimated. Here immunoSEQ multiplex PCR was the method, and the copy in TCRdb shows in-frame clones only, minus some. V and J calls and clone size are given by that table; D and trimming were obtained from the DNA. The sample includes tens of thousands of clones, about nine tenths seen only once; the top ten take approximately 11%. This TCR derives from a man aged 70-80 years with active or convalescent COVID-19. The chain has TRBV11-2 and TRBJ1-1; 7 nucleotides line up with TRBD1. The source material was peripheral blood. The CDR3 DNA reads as TGTGCCAGCAGCTTAACTCGGACAGGAAGATGGGCTTTCTTT. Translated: CASSLTRTGRWAFF.